The source of this T cell receptor (beta chain) is a study of cytomegalovirus exposure and HLA in healthy donors. Study-wide results and limits: Excluded were some V segments that proved indistinguishable, including TRBV6-2 and TRBV6-3. Other equally common chains were less clonally expanded than HLA-associated TCR beta chains, a later analysis showed. Donors were assumed by presence/absence analyses to have roughly uniform sequencing depth.

Germline V gene sequence: CDR1 MGHRA, CDR2 YSYEKL. This CDR3 is 20 amino acids long. The V gene lost 4 bases and the J gene lost 0 bases, with 22 bases spanning the gap. This clone appeared a few times. The antigen is not known. 60 Vbeta and 13 Jbeta primers were used in PCR. Clones were sequenced by immunoSEQ multiplex PCR, and TCRdb holds only the in-frame ones, with some missing. The sample consists of some 200,000 clones, roughly 68% of them appearing once. The rearrangement uses TRBV4-1 and TRBJ1-6; a weak D match, TRBD1 (6 bases). Specimen: PBMCs. The TCR originated in a woman in her 30s in good health and CMV-seronegative. The CDR3 DNA reads as TGCGCCAGCAGCCCCAGCAGGGGCTCAACCGACATCTCCTATAATTCACCCCTCCACTTT. It specifies CASSPSRGSTDISYNSPLHF.